Given below is one T cell receptor beta chain in context. This sample was taken from a study of blood T cell repertoires in COVID-19. Study summary: In each case, the material was cDNA or gDNA derived from T cells, B-cell-depleted T cells, or PBMCs.

Germline CDR1 is SNHLY and CDR2 is FYNNEI. The CDR3 runs to 16 residues. J gave up 2 bases and V 7 bases, and 10 bases lay outside the gene matches. How the authors handled the data: Reference gene primer amplification in the assay estimated nucleated cell counts. The table came from immunoSEQ multiplex PCR; TCRdb's copy has only in-frame clones and leaves some out. V and J calls and clone size are given by that table; D and trimming were obtained from the DNA. The table includes under 250,000 clones, under 85% detected once. Specimen: peripheral blood. The TCR was taken from a young man who had recovered from COVID-19. The rearrangement uses TRBV2 and TRBJ1-5; TRBD1 aligns across 8 bases. CDR3 in amino acids: CASTGQGVFGNQPQHF. The CDR3 region has the DNA TGTGCCAGCACAGGACAGGGAGTTTTTGGCAATCAGCCCCAGCATTTT.